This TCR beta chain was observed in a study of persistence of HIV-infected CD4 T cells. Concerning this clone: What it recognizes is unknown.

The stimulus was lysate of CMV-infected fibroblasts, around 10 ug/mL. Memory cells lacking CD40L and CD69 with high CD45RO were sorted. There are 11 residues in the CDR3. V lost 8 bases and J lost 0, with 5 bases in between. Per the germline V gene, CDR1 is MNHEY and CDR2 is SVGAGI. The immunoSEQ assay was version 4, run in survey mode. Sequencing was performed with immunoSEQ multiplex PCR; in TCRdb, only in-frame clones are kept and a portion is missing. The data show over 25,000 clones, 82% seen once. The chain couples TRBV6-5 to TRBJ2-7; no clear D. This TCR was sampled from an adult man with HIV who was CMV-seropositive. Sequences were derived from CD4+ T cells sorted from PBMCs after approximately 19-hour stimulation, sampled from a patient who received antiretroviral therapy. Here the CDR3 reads CASENSYEQYF. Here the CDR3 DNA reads TGTGCCAGCGAGAACTCCTACGAGCAGTACTTC.